The 21 T cell receptor beta chains reported below all come from one sample, sequenced in a study of blood T cell repertoires in COVID-19. The data were produced by immunoSEQ multiplex PCR, yet TCRdb's version contains in-frame clones alone and is incomplete. Of about 43,000 clones listed, about 90% are singletons. Sequencing was performed on peripheral blood. The receptors stem from a woman older than 75 with active COVID-19.

The chain employs TRBV19 and TRBJ2-7; 10 nucleotides line up with TRBD2. The length of the CDR3 is 16 residues. CDR1 and CDR2 (germline): LNHDA, SQIVND (reference sequence). The V gene end was trimmed by 5 bases and the J gene end by 2 bases; junction bases not matched to a gene: 9. CDR3 amino acids: CASSVTTSGETYEQYF. In DNA form, the CDR3 reads TGTGCCAGTAGTGTGACCACTAGCGGGGAAACCTACGAGCAGTACTTC. Drawing the rest from reference TRBV19 and TRBJ2-7, the complete variable domain is DGGITQSPKYLFRKEGQNVTLSCEQNLNHDAMYWYRQDPGQGLRLIYYSQIVNDFQKGDIAEGYSVSREKKESFPLTVTSAQKNPTAFYLCASSVTTSGETYEQYFGPGTRLTVT.

The chain is built from TRBV28 and TRBJ1-4, with D possibly being TRBD1 (6 bases). V lost 6 bases, J lost 7 bases, and 12 bases lay in between. This CDR3 is 13 amino acids long. CDR1 MDHEN and CDR2 SYDVKM come from the germline V gene. The CDR3 sequence: CASRPGGAEKLFF. CDR3 bases: TGTGCCAGCAGACCCGGGGGGGCTGAAAAACTGTTTTTT.

The chain couples TRBV6-5 to TRBJ1-2, with 10 positions matching TRBD1. V lost 10 bases and J lost 7; bases outside the gene matches: 15. CDR3 length: 15 residues. The germline gives CDR1 MNHEY, CDR2 SVGAGI. As DNA, the CDR3 is TGTGCCACCCGGGGACAGGGGAGTATCGTAGGTGGCTACACCTTC. This sequence encodes CATRGQGSIVGGYTF.

This chain uses TRBV28 with TRBJ2-7, with D perhaps TRBD1 (5 bases). The V gene lost 7 bases and the J gene lost 2 bases, with 12 bases spanning the gap. The germline V gene has CDR1 MDHEN and CDR2 SYDVKM. This CDR3 region has 13 residues. CDR3 coding DNA: TGTGCCAGCACGTGGGGCGCCGCCTACGAGCAGTACTTC. Its protein is CASTWGAAYEQYF.

The V and J genes are TRBV28 and TRBJ2-6; 9 bases agree with TRBD1. Trimming at V came to 4 bases and at J to 2 bases, leaving 6 bases not matched to a gene. The CDR3 is 17 amino acids. Germline values: CDR1 MDHEN, CDR2 SYDVKM. The CDR3 reads CASSSAGTGTGANVLTF. CDR3 coding DNA: TGTGCCAGCAGTTCCGCCGGGACAGGGACTGGGGCCAACGTCCTGACTTTC.

The chain combines TRBV11-1 with TRBJ1-2; D uncertain. Germline-derived CDR1 and CDR2 are SGHAT and FQDESV (reference sequence). The CDR3 covers 13 residues. The V end was cut by 3 bases, the J end by 1 base, with 6 bases between. CDR3: CASSLAFNYGYTF. As DNA, the CDR3 is TGTGCCAGCAGCTTGGCCTTTAACTATGGCTACACCTTC.

This chain connects TRBV29-1 to TRBJ1-2, with 9 bases fitting TRBD1. Trimming removed 7 bases from V and 5 bases from J; junction bases left unmatched: 5. From germline, CDR1 is SQVTM and CDR2 ANQGSEA. CDR3 length: 12 residues. As DNA, the CDR3 is TGCAGCGCCCAGACAGGGGGTTATGGCTACACCTTC. Translation gives CSAQTGGYGYTF.

This chain uses TRBV29-1 with TRBJ2-6; 7 positions agree with TRBD2. J gave up 0 bases and V 4 bases, and 6 bases lay outside the gene matches. This CDR3 contains 16 residues. Germline V gives CDR1 SQVTM, CDR2 ANQGSEA. The chain's CDR3 is CSVGVGGISGANVLTF. The CDR3 DNA reads as TGCAGCGTTGGAGTCGGGGGGATCTCTGGGGCCAACGTCCTGACTTTC.

The V and J genes are TRBV7-2 and TRBJ2-2; 10 bases are a match to TRBD1. J was trimmed by 4 bases and V by 3 bases; bases with no gene match: 2. The V gene's germline CDR1 is SGHTA and CDR2 FQGNSA. The CDR3 contains 15 residues. CDR3 sequence reads: CASSLDRGFTGELFF. The DNA for the CDR3 is TGTGCCAGCAGCTTGGACAGGGGGTTCACCGGGGAGCTGTTTTTT.

The chain links TRBV19 to TRBJ1-1, with D maybe TRBD1 (6 bases). Trimming left V 1 base short and J 4 bases short, with 19 bases between. CDR1 LNHDA and CDR2 SQIVND come from the germline V gene (reference sequence). The CDR3 has 17 residues. CDR3 DNA sequence: TGTGCCAGTAGTATAGGACCCGCAACAGGGCGCGGCACTGAAGCTTTCTTT. Translating it yields CASSIGPATGRGTEAFF.

V usage is TRBV7-8 and J usage is TRBJ2-1; no reliable D call. The length of the CDR3 is 15 residues. Trimming shortened V by 2 bases and J by 9 bases, and 17 bases separated the two germline ends. Germline V gene data show CDR1 as SGHVS and CDR2 as FQNEAQ. CDR3 nucleotide sequence: TGTGCCAGCAGCTTACTTGGCGGAGCTAGTGGTGAGCAGTTCTTC. Translated, it gives CASSLLGGASGEQFF.

In its sample, this clone was seen a few times. This CDR3 is also generated by other DNA sequences in the sample. This rearrangement joins TRBV20-1 to TRBJ1-1; D unresolved. The CDR3 loop spans 11 amino acids. Trimming removed 4 bases at V and 1 base at J, with 4 bases between. The germline gives CDR1 DFQATT, CDR2 SNEGSKA (reference sequence). The CDR3 reads CSATGNTEAFF. CDR3 coding DNA: TGCAGTGCTACAGGGAACACTGAAGCTTTCTTT.

The CDR3 DNA sequence: TGTGCCAGCAGCTCCCCAGGTCAAGCTTTCTTT. It is translated as CASSSPGQAFF. The chain combines TRBV5-8 with TRBJ1-1, with D hard to call. This CDR3 is built from 11 residues. Trimming took off 3 bases at V and 9 bases at J, with 9 bases between the two ends. From germline, CDR1 is SGHTS and CDR2 YDEGEE.

This clone came up a few times. The CDR3 here is CASTPPRGPLHF. CDR3 in DNA: TGTGCCAGTACACCCCCGCGCGGGCCCCTCCACTTT. The chain links TRBV28 to TRBJ1-6; D ambiguous. Germline V gives CDR1 MDHEN, CDR2 SYDVKM. Trimming pared 9 bases from V and 13 bases from J, leaving 16 bases between. CDR3 length equals 12 residues. Complete variable domain (other parts from reference TRBV28 and TRBJ1-6): DVKVTQSSRYLVKRTGEKVFLECVQDMDHENMFWYRQDPGLGLRLIYFSYDVKMKEKGDIPEGYSVSREKKERFSLILESASTNQTSMYLCASTPPRGPLHFGNGTRLTVT.

A single count supports this clone. This chain uses TRBV18 with TRBJ1-3; D is uncertain. This CDR3 comprises 15 residues. Germline V gene sequence: CDR1 KGHSH, CDR2 LQKENI. V lost 6 bases, J lost 0 bases, and 12 bases lay in between. Written as DNA, the CDR3 is TGTGCCAGCTCTCCTCCTTTAGTCTCTGGAAACACCATATATTTT. Protein: CASSPPLVSGNTIYF.

The chain has TRBV7-2 and TRBJ2-1; TRBD2 matches at 7 bases. The CDR3 spans 16 residues. The V segment lost 1 base and the J segment 2 bases; nucleotides outside the gene matches: 5. Looked up from germline, CDR1 is SGHTA and CDR2 is FQGNSA. CDR3 residues: CASSLVGGTTYNEQFF. The CDR3 DNA sequence: TGTGCCAGCAGCTTAGTGGGGGGGACGACCTACAATGAGCAGTTCTTC.

V usage is TRBV5-1 and J usage is TRBJ2-3; D not certain. Trimming took 1 base from V and 4 from J, leaving 7 bases between them. The CDR3 spans 13 residues. Germline values: CDR1 SGHRS, CDR2 YFSETQ. The CDR3: CASSLSEADTQYF. CDR3 DNA sequence: TGCGCCAGCAGCTTGTCCGAGGCAGATACGCAGTATTTT. The complete variable domain, with remaining parts taken from reference TRBV5-1 and TRBJ2-3, reads KAGVTQTPRYLIKTRGQQVTLSCSPISGHRSVSWYQQTPGQGLQFLFEYFSETQRNKGNFPGRFSGRQFSNSRSEMNVSTLELGDSALYLCASSLSEADTQYFGPGTRLTVL.

The genes are TRBV7-3 and TRBJ2-1; D possibly corresponds to TRBD2 (6 bases). With 5 bases removed from V and 7 bases from J, the gap between germline ends came to 21 bases. Germline lookup yields CDR1 SGHTA and CDR2 FQGTGA. The CDR3 spans 16 residues. The CDR3 is CASSPRLAEGQNEQFF. The CDR3 DNA reads as TGTGCCAGCAGCCCGAGATTAGCGGAGGGGCAAAATGAGCAGTTCTTC.

This rearrangement joins TRBV6-5 to TRBJ1-1, with 9 bases identical to TRBD1. Trimming cost V 7 bases and J 4 bases; bases outside gene matches: 10. There are 15 residues in the CDR3. Germline V CDR1 and CDR2: MNHEY, SVGAGI. The CDR3 loop reads CASMNRGQGGTEAFF. DNA for the CDR3: TGTGCCAGCATGAACCGGGGACAGGGAGGCACTGAAGCTTTCTTT.

This chain uses TRBV5-4 with TRBJ2-7; 10 nucleotides match TRBD1. The ends lost 4 bases at V and 4 bases at J; junction bases unmatched: 8. There are 15 residues in the CDR3. In germline, CDR1 is SGHNT, CDR2 YYREEE (reference sequence). The CDR3 here is CASSRTGGSFYEQYF. The CDR3 nucleotides read TGTGCCAGCAGCAGGACAGGGGGAAGCTTTTACGAGCAGTACTTC. Full variable domain (missing parts from reference TRBV5-4 and TRBJ2-7): ETGVTQSPTHLIKTRGQQVTLRCSSQSGHNTVSWYQQALGQGPQFIFQYYREEENGRGNFPPRFSGLQFPNYSSELNVNALELDDSALYLCASSRTGGSFYEQYFGPGTRLTVT.

This sequence joins TRBV18 and TRBJ2-3, with D perhaps TRBD2 (6 bases). Trimming pared 2 bases from V and 5 bases from J, leaving 8 bases between. The length of the CDR3 is 13 residues. Germline-derived CDR1 and CDR2 are KGHSH and LQKENI. CDR3 DNA: TGTGCCAGCTCACCAGGGGGGAGAGATACGCAGTATTTT. Encoded protein: CASSPGGRDTQYF.